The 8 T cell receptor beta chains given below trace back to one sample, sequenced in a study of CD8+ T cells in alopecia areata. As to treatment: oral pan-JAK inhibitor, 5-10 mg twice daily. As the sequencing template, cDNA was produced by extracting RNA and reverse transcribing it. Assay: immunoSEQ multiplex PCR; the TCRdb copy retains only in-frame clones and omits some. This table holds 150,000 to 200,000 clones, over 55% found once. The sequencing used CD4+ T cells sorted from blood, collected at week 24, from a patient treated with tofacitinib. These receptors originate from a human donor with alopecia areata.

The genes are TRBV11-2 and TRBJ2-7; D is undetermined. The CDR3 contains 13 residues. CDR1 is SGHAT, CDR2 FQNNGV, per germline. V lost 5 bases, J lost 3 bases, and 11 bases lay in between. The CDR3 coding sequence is TGTGCCAGCAGCATTGGGGATGACTACGAGCAGTACTTC. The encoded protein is CASSIGDDYEQYF.

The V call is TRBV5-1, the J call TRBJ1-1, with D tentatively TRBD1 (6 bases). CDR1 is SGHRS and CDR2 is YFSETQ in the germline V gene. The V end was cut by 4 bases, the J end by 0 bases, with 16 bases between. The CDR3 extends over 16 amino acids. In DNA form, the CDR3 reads TGCGCCAGCAGCGAGACTAGACAGGTGATGAACACTGAAGCTTTCTTT. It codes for CASSETRQVMNTEAFF.

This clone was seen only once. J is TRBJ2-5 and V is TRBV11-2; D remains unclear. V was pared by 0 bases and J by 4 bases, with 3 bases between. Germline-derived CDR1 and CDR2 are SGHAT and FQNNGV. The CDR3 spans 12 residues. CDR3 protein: CASSLESETQYF. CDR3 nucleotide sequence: TGTGCCAGCAGCTTAGAGTCAGAGACCCAGTACTTC.

In DNA, the CDR3 is TGCGCCAGCAGCTTGGGTGCAGTTGGAGACGAGCAGTACTTC. Its translation is CASSLGAVGDEQYF. The chain employs TRBV5-1 and TRBJ2-7; no reliable D call. Trimming left V 0 bases short and J 5 bases short, with 12 bases between. The CDR3 is 14 amino acids. The germline CDR1 and CDR2 sequences are SGHRS and YFSETQ. Based on the CDR3 plus reference TRBV5-1 and TRBJ2-7, the full variable domain is KAGVTQTPRYLIKTRGQQVTLSCSPISGHRSVSWYQQTPGQGLQFLFEYFSETQRNKGNFPGRFSGRQFSNSRSEMNVSTLELGDSALYLCASSLGAVGDEQYFGPGTRLTVT.

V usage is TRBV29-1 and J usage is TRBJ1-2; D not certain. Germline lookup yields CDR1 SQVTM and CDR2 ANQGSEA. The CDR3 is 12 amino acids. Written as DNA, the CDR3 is TGCACGGGTAGAGACCCCTTCGATGGCTACACCTTC. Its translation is CTGRDPFDGYTF.

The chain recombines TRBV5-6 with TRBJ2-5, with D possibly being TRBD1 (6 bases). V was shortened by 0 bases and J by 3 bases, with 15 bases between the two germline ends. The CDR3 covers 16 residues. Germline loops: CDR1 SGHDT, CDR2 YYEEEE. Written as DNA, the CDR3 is TGTGCCAGCAGCTTGGTTACAGGGCGTGGCAAAGAGACCCAGTACTTC. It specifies CASSLVTGRGKETQYF.

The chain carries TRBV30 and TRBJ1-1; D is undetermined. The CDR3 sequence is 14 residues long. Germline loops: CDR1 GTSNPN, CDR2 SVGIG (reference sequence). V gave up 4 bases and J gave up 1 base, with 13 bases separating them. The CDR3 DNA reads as TGTGCCTGGACCGGACGACGCACGAACACTGAAGCTTTCTTT. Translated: CAWTGRRTNTEAFF.

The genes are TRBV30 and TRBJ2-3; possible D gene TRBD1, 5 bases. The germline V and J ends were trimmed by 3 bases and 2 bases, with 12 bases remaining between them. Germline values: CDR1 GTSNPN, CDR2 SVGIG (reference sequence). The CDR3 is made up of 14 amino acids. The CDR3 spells CAWRAGWVTDTQYF. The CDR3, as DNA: TGTGCCTGGAGGGCAGGGTGGGTCACAGATACGCAGTATTTT.